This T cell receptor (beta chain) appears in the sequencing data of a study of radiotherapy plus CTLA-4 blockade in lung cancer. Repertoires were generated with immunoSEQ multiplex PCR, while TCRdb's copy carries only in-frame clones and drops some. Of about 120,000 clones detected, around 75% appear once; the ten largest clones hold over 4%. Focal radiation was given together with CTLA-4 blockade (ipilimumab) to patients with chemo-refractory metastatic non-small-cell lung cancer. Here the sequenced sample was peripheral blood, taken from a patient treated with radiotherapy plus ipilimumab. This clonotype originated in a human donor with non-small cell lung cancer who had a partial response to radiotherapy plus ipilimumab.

This CDR3 reads CAWSWDTRNIQYF. CDR3 nucleotides: TGTGCCTGGAGTTGGGACACCAGAAACATTCAGTACTTC. This chain joins TRBV30 and TRBJ2-4; D possibly corresponds to TRBD1 (6 bases). V lost 2 bases, J lost 6 bases, and 11 bases lay in between. The CDR3 loop spans 13 amino acids. Germline lookup yields CDR1 GTSNPN and CDR2 SVGIG (reference sequence).